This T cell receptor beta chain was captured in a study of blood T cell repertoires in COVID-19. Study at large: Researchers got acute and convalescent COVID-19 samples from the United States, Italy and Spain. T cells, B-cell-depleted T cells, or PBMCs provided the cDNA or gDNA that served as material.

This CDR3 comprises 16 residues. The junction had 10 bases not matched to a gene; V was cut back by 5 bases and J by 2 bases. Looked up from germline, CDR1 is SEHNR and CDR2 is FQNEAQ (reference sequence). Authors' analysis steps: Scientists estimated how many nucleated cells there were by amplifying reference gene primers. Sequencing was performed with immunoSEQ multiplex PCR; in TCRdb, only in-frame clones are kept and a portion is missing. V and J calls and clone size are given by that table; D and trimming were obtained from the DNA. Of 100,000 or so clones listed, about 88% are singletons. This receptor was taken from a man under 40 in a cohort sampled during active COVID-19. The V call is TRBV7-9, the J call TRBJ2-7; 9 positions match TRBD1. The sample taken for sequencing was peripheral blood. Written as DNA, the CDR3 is TGTGCCAGCAGCAAACCCGGGACAGGGAGCCCCTACGAGCAGTACTTC. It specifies CASSKPGTGSPYEQYF.